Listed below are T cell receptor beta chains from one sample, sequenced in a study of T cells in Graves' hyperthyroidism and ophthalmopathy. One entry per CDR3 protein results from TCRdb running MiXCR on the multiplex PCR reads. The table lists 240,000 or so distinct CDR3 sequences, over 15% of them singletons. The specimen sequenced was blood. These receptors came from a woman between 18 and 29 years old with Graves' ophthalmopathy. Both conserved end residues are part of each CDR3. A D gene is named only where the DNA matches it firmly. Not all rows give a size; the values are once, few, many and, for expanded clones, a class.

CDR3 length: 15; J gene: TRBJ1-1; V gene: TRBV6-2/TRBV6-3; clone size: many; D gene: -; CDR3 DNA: TGTGCCAGCAGTTACCCGGACCCCCGGAACACTGAAGCTTTCTTT; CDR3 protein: CASSYPDPRNTEAFF
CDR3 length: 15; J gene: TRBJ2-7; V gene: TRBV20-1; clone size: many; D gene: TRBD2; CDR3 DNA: TGCAGTGCTAGACAAGAGGGACTAGCGGGGGGAAAGCAGTACTTC; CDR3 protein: CSARQEGLAGGKQYF
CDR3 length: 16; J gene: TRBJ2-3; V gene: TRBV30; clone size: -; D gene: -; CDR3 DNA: TGTGCCTGGATCCCAATGGGGAGGTCCAGGGCAGATACGCAGTATTTT; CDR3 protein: CAWIPMGRSRADTQYF
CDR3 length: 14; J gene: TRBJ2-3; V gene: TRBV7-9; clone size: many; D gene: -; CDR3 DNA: TGTGCCAGCAGCGTGTCGGGCCTGGCAGATACGCAGTATTTT; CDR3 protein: CASSVSGLADTQYF
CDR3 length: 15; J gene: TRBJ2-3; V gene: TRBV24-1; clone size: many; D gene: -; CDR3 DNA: TGTGCCACCAGTGATTCGTCGGACGAAACAGATACGCAGTATTTT; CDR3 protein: CATSDSSDETDTQYF
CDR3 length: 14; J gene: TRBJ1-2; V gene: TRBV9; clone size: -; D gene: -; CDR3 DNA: TGTGCCAGCGGCGTAGCGGGGCCGAACGACGGCTACACCTTC; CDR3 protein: CASGVAGPNDGYTF
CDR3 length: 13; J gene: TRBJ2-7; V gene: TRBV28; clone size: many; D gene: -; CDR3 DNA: TGTGCCAGCAGTTCGGGACACCCATACGAGCAGTACTTC; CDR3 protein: CASSSGHPYEQYF
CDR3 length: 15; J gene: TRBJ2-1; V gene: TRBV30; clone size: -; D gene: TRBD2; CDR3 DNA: TGTGCCTACAACCCCAGCCGCGGGGGGGCCAATGAGCAGTTCTTC; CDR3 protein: CAYNPSRGGANEQFF
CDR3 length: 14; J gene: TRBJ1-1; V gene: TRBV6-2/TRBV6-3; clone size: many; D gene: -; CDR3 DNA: TGTGCCAGCAGTTACCCCATCCTTAACACTGAAGCTTTCTTT; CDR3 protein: CASSYPILNTEAFF
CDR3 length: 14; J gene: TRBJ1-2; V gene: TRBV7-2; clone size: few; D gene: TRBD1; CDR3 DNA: TGTGCCAGCAGCTTTTCACAGGGGGCTGGTGGCTACACCTTC; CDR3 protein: CASSFSQGAGGYTF
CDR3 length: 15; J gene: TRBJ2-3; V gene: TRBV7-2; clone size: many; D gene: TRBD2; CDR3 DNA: TGTGCCAGCAGCCCGAGCGGGAGGGCCACAGATACGCAGTATTTT; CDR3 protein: CASSPSGRATDTQYF
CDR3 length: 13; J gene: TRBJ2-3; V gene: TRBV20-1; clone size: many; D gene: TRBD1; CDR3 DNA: TGCAGTGCTGGGCAGGGGGCAAGAGATACGCAGTATTTT; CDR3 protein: CSAGQGARDTQYF
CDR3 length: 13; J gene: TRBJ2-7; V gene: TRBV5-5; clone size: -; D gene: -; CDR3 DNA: TGTGCCAGCAGCTTGGACCCTGCAGTCGAGCAGTACTTC; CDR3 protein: CASSLDPAVEQYF
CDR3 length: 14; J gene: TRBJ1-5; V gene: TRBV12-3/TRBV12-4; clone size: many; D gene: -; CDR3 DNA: TGTGCCAGCAGTTTAGGAACAGGGCATCAGCCCCAGCATTTT; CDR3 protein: CASSLGTGHQPQHF
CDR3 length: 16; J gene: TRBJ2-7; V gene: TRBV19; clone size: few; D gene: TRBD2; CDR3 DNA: TGTGCCAGTAGTCCGCCGCGACTAGCGGGGCAGTACGAGCAGTACTTC; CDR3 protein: CASSPPRLAGQYEQYF
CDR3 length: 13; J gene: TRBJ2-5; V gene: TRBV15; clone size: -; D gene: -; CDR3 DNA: TGTGCCACCAGCAGTATGTCGGGAGAGACCCAGTACTTC; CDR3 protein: CATSSMSGETQYF
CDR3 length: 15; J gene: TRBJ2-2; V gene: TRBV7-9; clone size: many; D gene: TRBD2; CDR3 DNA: TGTGCCAGCAGTAGCGGGGCCGCGAACACCGGGGAGCTGTTTTTT; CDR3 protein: CASSSGAANTGELFF
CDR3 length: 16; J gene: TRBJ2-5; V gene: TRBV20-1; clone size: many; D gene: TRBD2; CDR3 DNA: TGCAGTGCTAGAGATTTCCTAGCGGGCCTCCAAGAGACCCAGTACTTC; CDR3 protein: CSARDFLAGLQETQYF
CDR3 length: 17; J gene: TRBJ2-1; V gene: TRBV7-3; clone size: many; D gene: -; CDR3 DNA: TGTGCCAGCAGCTCCGCTCGAACTTGGGCCTCCTACAATGAGCAGTTCTTC; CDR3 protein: CASSSARTWASYNEQFF
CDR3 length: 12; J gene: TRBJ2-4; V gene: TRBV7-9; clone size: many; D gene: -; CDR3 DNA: TGTGCCAGCAGCCTACCAACGGGCATTCAGTACTTC; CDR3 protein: CASSLPTGIQYF
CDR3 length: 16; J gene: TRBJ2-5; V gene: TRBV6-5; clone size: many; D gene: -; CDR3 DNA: TGTGCCAGCAGTTACTCGATTAGCATCGTGGCAGAGACCCAGTACTTC; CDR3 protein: CASSYSISIVAETQYF
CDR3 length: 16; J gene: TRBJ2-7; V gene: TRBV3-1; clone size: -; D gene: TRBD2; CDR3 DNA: TGTGCCAGCAGCCAAGCTTCAGCGGGAGCTCCCTACGAGCAGTACTTC; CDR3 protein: CASSQASAGAPYEQYF
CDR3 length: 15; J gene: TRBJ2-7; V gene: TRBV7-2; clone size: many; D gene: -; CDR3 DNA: TGTGCCAGCAGCACGAAGGGGGGGACTGGCTACGAGCAGTACTTC; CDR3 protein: CASSTKGGTGYEQYF
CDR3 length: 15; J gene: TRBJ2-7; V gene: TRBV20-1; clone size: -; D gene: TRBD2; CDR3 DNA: TGCAGTGGAATCTCCCTAGAGCGGGAGAACTACGAGCAGTACTTC; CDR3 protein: CSGISLERENYEQYF
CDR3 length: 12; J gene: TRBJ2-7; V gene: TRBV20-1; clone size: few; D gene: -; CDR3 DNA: TGCAGTGTCACCCCCCTAGGGGGCGAGCAGTACTTC; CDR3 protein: CSVTPLGGEQYF
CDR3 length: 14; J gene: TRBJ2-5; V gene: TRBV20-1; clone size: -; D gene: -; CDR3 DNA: TGCAGTGCTAAGGGGGGGGCGAGGCAAGAGACCCAGTACTTC; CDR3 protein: CSAKGGARQETQYF
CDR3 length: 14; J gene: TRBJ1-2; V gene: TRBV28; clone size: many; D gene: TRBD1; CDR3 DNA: TGTGCCAGCAGTTCCGGGACAGGGATTGGGGGCTACACCTTC; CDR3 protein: CASSSGTGIGGYTF
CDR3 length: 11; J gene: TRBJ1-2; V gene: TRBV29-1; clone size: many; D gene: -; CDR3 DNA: TGCAGCGTTGGGGACAACTATGGCTACACCTTC; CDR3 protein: CSVGDNYGYTF
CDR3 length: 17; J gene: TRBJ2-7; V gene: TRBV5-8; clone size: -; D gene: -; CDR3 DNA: TGTGCCAGCAGCTTGAGTTCTTCCGGGGGGCCCACCTACGAGCAGTACTTC; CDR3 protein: CASSLSSSGGPTYEQYF
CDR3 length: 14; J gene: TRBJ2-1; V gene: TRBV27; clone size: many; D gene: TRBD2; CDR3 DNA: TGTGCCAGCAGTTTACTAGCGGGGCACAATGAGCAGTTCTTC; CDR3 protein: CASSLLAGHNEQFF
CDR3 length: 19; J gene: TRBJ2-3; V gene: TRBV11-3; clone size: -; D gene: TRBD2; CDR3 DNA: TGTGCCAGCAGCTCTGGGACTAGCGGGGGATTACCCCCCACAGATACGCAGTATTTT; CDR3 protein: CASSSGTSGGLPPTDTQYF
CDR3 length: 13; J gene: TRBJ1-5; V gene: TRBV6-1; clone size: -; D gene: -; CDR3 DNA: TGTGCCAGCAGGCTAGGTCGCAATCAGCCCCAGCATTTT; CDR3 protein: CASRLGRNQPQHF
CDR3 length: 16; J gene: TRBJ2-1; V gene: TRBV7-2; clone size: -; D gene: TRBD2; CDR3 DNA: TGTGCCAGCAGCCCCCTAGCGGGAGGGCCCTCGAATGAGCAGTTCTTC; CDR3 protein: CASSPLAGGPSNEQFF
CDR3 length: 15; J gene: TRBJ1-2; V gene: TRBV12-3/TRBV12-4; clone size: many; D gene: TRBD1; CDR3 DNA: TGTGCCAGCAGTCTTACACGGACAGGATACGGTGGCTACACCTTC; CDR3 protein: CASSLTRTGYGGYTF
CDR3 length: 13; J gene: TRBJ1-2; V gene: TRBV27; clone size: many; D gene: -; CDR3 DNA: TGTGCCAGCAGTTTTACGCAGGGCCATGGCTACACCTTC; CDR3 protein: CASSFTQGHGYTF
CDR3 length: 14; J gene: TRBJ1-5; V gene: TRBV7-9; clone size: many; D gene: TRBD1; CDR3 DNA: TGTGCCAGCAGCTTAGGGACAGGGAATCAGCCCCAGCATTTT; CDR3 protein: CASSLGTGNQPQHF
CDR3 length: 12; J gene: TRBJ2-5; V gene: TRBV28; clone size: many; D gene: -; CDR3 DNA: TGTGCCAGCAGTACGACAAAAGAGACCCAGTACTTC; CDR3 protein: CASSTTKETQYF
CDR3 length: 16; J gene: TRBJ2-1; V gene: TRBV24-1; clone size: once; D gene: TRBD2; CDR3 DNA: TGTGCCACCAGTAATTTAGCGGGGAGCTCCTACAATGAGCAGTTCTTC; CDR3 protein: CATSNLAGSSYNEQFF
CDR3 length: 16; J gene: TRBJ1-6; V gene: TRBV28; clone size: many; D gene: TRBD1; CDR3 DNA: TGTGCCAGCAGTTACAGGGGGGTGGGGGCTAATTCACCCCTCCACTTT; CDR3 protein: CASSYRGVGANSPLHF
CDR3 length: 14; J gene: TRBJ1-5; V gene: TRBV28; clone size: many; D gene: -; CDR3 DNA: TGTGCCAGCAGCAACGGACGGACCAATCAGCCCCAGCATTTT; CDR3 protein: CASSNGRTNQPQHF
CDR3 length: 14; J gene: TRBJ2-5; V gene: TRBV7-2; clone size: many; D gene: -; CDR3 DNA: TGTGCCAGCAGCTTAAGGGGGGCCCGGGAGACCCAGTACTTC; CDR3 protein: CASSLRGARETQYF
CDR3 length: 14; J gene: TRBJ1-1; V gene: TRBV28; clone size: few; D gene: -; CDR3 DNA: TGTGCCAGCTCCCGGCCGGGCCGGAACACTGAAGCTTTCTTT; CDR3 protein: CASSRPGRNTEAFF
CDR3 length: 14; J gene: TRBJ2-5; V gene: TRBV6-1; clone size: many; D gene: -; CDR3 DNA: TGTGCCACAGCTAAATCCCAGGCACAAGAGACCCAGTACTTC; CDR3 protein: CATAKSQAQETQYF